The source of this TCR beta chain is a study of blood T cell repertoires in COVID-19. About the research overall: Some COVID-19 samples were acute and others convalescent; all came from the United States, Italy and Spain. Sample material is recorded as cDNA or gDNA derived from T cells, B-cell-depleted T cells, or PBMCs.

Original processing notes: The authors estimated nucleated cell counts from reference gene primer amplification. TCRdb's table, derived via immunoSEQ multiplex PCR, lists solely in-frame clones and lacks some. That table is the source of V, J and clone size, and D and trimming were worked out from the DNA. The sample lists 110,000 or so clones, approximately 80% occurring once. The sequence derives from a man in his 70s with acute or convalescent COVID-19. What was sequenced was peripheral blood.

CDR3 loop: CAGDGTGNQPQHF. Written as DNA, the CDR3 is TGTGCCGGGGACGGGACAGGCAATCAGCCCCAGCATTTT. This chain joins TRBV28 and TRBJ1-5, with 7 bases aligning to TRBD1. The CDR3 totals 13 residues. Germline V gene lookup returns CDR1 MDHEN and CDR2 SYDVKM. Trimming at V came to 11 bases and at J to 2 bases, leaving 6 bases not matched to a gene.